The TCR beta chain under discussion was sequenced for a study of cytomegalovirus exposure and HLA in healthy donors. PCR employed 60 Vbeta and 13 Jbeta primers. Clones were sequenced by immunoSEQ multiplex PCR, and TCRdb holds only the in-frame ones, with some missing. The sample holds approximately 67,000 clones, 80% to 90% seen once. V trimming: 2 bases; J trimming: 5 bases; junction bases outside the gene matches: 10. In germline, CDR1 is SEHNR, CDR2 FQNEAQ (reference sequence). This CDR3 spans 16 amino acids. Sample: PBMCs. The TCR originated in a woman in her 30s in good health and CMV-seropositive. The chain joins TRBV7-9 to TRBJ1-2; TRBD1 matches at 8 bases. The CDR3 spells CASSLLGTGVLYGYTF. In nucleotides, the CDR3 is TGTGCCAGCAGCTTACTGGGGACAGGAGTTTTATATGGCTACACCTTC. Together with reference TRBV7-9 and TRBJ1-2, the CDR3 gives the full variable domain: DTGVSQNPRHKITKRGQNVTFRCDPISEHNRLYWYRQTLGQGPEFLTYFQNEAQLEKSRLLSDRFSAERPKGSFSTLEIQRTEQGDSAMYLCASSLLGTGVLYGYTFGSGTRLTVV.